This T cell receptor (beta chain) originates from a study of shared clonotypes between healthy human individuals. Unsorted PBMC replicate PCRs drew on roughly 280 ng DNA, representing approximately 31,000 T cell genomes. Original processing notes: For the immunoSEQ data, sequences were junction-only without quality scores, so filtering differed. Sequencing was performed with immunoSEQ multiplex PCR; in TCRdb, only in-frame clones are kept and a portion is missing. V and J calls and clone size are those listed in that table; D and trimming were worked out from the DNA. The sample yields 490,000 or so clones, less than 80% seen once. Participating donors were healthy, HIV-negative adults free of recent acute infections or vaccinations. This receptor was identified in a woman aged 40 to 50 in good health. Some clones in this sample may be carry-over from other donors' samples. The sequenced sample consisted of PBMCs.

CDR3 sequence: CASTGTGGQETQYF. The CDR3 DNA follows: TGTGCCAGTACCGGGACAGGGGGCCAAGAGACCCAGTACTTC. V and J are TRBV19 and TRBJ2-5, with 11 nucleotides matching TRBD1. V lost 7 bases and J lost 1; bases outside the gene matches: 2. The CDR3 has 14 residues. Germline V gives CDR1 LNHDA, CDR2 SQIVND (reference sequence).